The 15 T cell receptor beta chains reported below all come from one sample, sequenced in a study of radiation and T cells in renal cell carcinoma. The time point here: blood 2 weeks post-SBRT. Indicated treatment: 15 Gy SBRT to primary tumor, nephrectomy 4 weeks later. Produced via immunoSEQ multiplex PCR; TCRdb's table is partial and in-frame only. This sample yields roughly 60,000 clones, of which about 80% are seen a single time; less than 7.5% belongs to the top ten. The specimen was blood, collected from a patient whose treatment included radiotherapy and nephrectomy. The receptors were sampled from a man between 60 and 75 years old with renal cell carcinoma.

This chain connects TRBV30 to TRBJ1-2; D perhaps matches TRBD1 (5 bases). Between the trimmed V and J ends, which lost 1 base and 7 bases, there was a span of 7 bases. In germline, CDR1 is GTSNPN, CDR2 SVGIG (reference sequence). This CDR3 spans 11 amino acids. As DNA, the CDR3 is TGTGCCTGGAGTGGGGGGTCTGGCTACACCTTC. As protein: CAWSGGSGYTF.

V usage is TRBV6-5 and J usage is TRBJ1-2; a weak D match, TRBD1 (5 bases). There are 16 residues in the CDR3. CDR1 MNHEY and CDR2 SVGAGI come from the germline V gene. V was clipped by 3 bases and J by 8 bases, with 22 bases between them. This CDR3 is CASSYYGTWDVRGYTF. CDR3 coding DNA: TGTGCCAGCAGTTATTACGGGACGTGGGACGTTAGGGGCTACACCTTC.

The chain couples TRBV6-6 to TRBJ1-3, with TRBD1 matching over 8 bases. Trimming removed 5 bases from V and 6 bases from J; junction bases left unmatched: 12. Germline CDR1 is MNHNY and CDR2 is SVGAGI (reference sequence). This CDR3 comprises 16 residues. CDR3 in DNA: TGTGCCAGCAGTAACGCCGGACAGGGAATTGTAAACACCATATATTTT. Its protein product is CASSNAGQGIVNTIYF.

This chain links TRBV19 with TRBJ1-2; 8 nucleotides agree with TRBD1. The junction had 2 bases not matched to a gene; V was cut back by 5 bases and J by 3 bases. The CDR3 extends over 13 amino acids. Germline CDR1 LNHDA, CDR2 SQIVND (reference sequence). The DNA of the CDR3 is TGTGCCAGTAGTGCGGACAGGGACTATGGCTACACCTTC. Its translation: CASSADRDYGYTF.

The chain links TRBV30 to TRBJ1-1; no clear D gene. V lost 0 bases, J lost 1 base, and 6 bases lay in between. CDR1 is GTSNPN, CDR2 SVGIG, per germline (reference sequence). The CDR3 is 13 residues long. The DNA of the CDR3 is TGTGCCTGGAGTGTACAGAAGAACACTGAAGCTTTCTTT. It specifies CAWSVQKNTEAFF. Variable domain in full (rest from reference TRBV30 and TRBJ1-1): SQTIHQWPATLVQPVGSPLSLECTVEGTSNPNLYWYRQAAGRGLQLLFYSVGIGQISSEVPQNLSASRPQDRQFILSSKKLLLSDSGFYLCAWSVQKNTEAFFGQGTRLTVV.

This rearrangement joins TRBV6-5 to TRBJ2-1; D not certain. Trimming removed 10 bases from V and 10 bases from J, with 14 bases in between. The germline V gene encodes CDR1 MNHEY and CDR2 SVGAGI. The length of the CDR3 is 11 residues. The CDR3 DNA reads as TGTGCCACCACACGGGTTAACGAGCAGTTCTTC. As protein: CATTRVNEQFF.

This chain's CDR3 is CASSPGHTTGELFF. In nucleotides, the CDR3 is TGTGCCAGTAGTCCGGGACATACGACCGGGGAGCTGTTTTTT. The chain carries TRBV19 and TRBJ2-2; D is perhaps TRBD1 (6 bases). CDR1 and CDR2 from the germline V gene are LNHDA and SQIVND (reference sequence). The CDR3 is 14 amino acids. Trimming removed 5 bases from V and 5 bases from J, with 12 bases in between.

The CDR3 DNA follows: TGTGCCAGCTGCCCAGGACTAGCGTCCTACGAGCAGTACGTC. This encodes CASCPGLASYEQYV. The V and J genes are TRBV18 and TRBJ2-7; 9 bases line up with TRBD2. This CDR3 is 14 amino acids long. The trim removed 7 bases at V and 1 base at J, leaving 5 bases unmatched. Germline CDR1 reads KGHSH; CDR2 reads LQKENI.

This clone was seen a handful of times. The gene calls are TRBV7-2 and TRBJ2-3, with D perhaps TRBD2 (6 bases). The V end lost 2 bases, the J end lost 6 bases, and 9 bases lay between the germline ends. There are 13 residues in the CDR3. Per germline, CDR1 SGHTA and CDR2 FQGNSA. The CDR3 region has the DNA TGTGCCAGCAGCTTAATCCGGGAGGATACGCAGTATTTT. Protein: CASSLIREDTQYF.

This sequence joins TRBV6-1 and TRBJ1-2, with 10 bases that match TRBD1. V gave up 2 bases and J gave up 5 bases; unmatched junction bases: 5. CDR3 length: 15 residues. Germline CDR1 MNHNS, CDR2 SASEGT. CDR3 region: CASSETGTGVYGYTF. The CDR3 nucleotides are TGTGCCAGCAGTGAAACCGGGACAGGGGTTTATGGCTACACCTTC.

The genes are TRBV5-8 and TRBJ2-3; D is ambiguous. The CDR3 is 13 amino acids. From germline, CDR1 is SGHTS and CDR2 YDEGEE. Trimming pared 2 bases from V and 2 bases from J, leaving 6 bases between. The CDR3 DNA reads as TGTGCCAGCAGCTTAGCTTACACAGATACGCAGTATTTT. This encodes CASSLAYTDTQYF.

The chain couples TRBV7-9 to TRBJ1-1, with D possibly TRBD1 on 5 matching bases. This CDR3 region has 14 residues. Germline lookup yields CDR1 SEHNR and CDR2 FQNEAQ (reference sequence). Trimming removed 0 bases from V and 1 base from J, with 6 bases in between. CDR3 loop: CASSLATGNTEAFF. Here the CDR3 DNA reads TGTGCCAGCAGCTTAGCCACAGGGAACACTGAAGCTTTCTTT.

This chain links TRBV5-1 with TRBJ2-5; D perhaps matches TRBD1 (7 bases). CDR3 length: 15 residues. V lost 4 bases and J 0 bases, leaving 13 bases between the germline ends. CDR1 and CDR2 (germline): SGHRS, YFSETQ. Here the CDR3 DNA reads TGCGCCAGCAGCCTACAGGGGAGGTACCAAGAGACCCAGTACTTC. Translation: CASSLQGRYQETQYF.

This chain connects TRBV29-1 to TRBJ2-3; TRBD2 is a possible D gene (5 bases). V dropped 4 bases and J dropped 3 bases, with 11 bases sitting between them. The germline V gene has CDR1 SQVTM and CDR2 ANQGSEA. The CDR3 spans 13 residues. The CDR3 spells CSVVERGTDTQYF. In DNA, the CDR3 is TGCAGCGTTGTGGAACGGGGAACAGATACGCAGTATTTT.

The chain joins TRBV5-6 to TRBJ1-2; D is uncertain. This CDR3 spans 13 amino acids. The V end lost 0 bases, the J end lost 4 bases, and 7 bases lay between the germline ends. Germline V gene sequence: CDR1 SGHDT, CDR2 YYEEEE. The CDR3 DNA reads TGTGCCAGCAGCTTGGAGCCTAGCTATGGCTACACCTTC. This codes for CASSLEPSYGYTF.